The T cell receptor beta chain under discussion was sequenced for a study of T cells in localized non-small cell lung cancer. The repertoire was sequenced with immunoSEQ multiplex PCR; TCRdb's copy has only in-frame clones and lacks some. The sample has tens of thousands of clones; over 85% are singletons. This clone was found a few times. The source was peripheral blood, collected before any cancer treatment. This TCR came from a man between 35 and 75 years old with stage I squamous cell lung carcinoma.

The CDR3: CAWSPWTGVGEQYF. CDR3 coding DNA: TGTGCCTGGAGTCCTTGGACAGGGGTAGGCGAGCAGTACTTC. This chain connects TRBV30 to TRBJ2-7; TRBD1 matches at 9 bases. The CDR3 totals 14 residues. CDR1 and CDR2 (germline): GTSNPN, SVGIG (reference sequence). After removal of 2 bases from V and 6 bases from J, the junction contained 8 bases not matched to a gene.